What follows are 22 T cell receptor beta chains derived from one specimen sequenced in a study of blood T cells in healthy people across ages. The second PCR ran roughly 6 to 12 cycles with a sample-barcoded 5' primer and J-beta primers. TCRdb reprocessed the 5' RACE reads with MiXCR, giving one entry per CDR3 protein. The repertoire holds some 700,000 distinct CDR3 sequences, with roughly 43% as singletons. Sample: blood. These receptors were collected from a woman aged 60 to 75 in good health.

Of note for this clonotype: Germline and junction disagree at one end, which may indicate a read error. The chain employs TRBV12-3 or TRBV12-4 and TRBJ1-2; D not resolved. The CDR3 length is 16 residues. The CDR3 protein is CARSPRSPGAVGGYTF. CDR3 bases: TGTGCCCGCAGCCCCAGGTCCCCTGGCGCCGTGGGTGGCTACACCTTC.

In the case of this clonotype: A much larger clone lies a single base off, so this may be a read error. The rearrangement links TRBV7-9 to TRBJ2-5; TRBD1 matches at 8 bases. This CDR3 comprises 15 residues. With 8 bases clipped from V and 0 bases from J, the junction kept 8 bases outside the gene matches. Germline V gives CDR1 SEHNR, CDR2 FQNEAQ (reference sequence). CDR3 DNA sequence: TGTGCCAGCGGTTCCGGGACAGGACACCAAGAGACCCAGTACTTC. Translation: CASGSGTGHQETQYF.

This clonotype was found a few times. The chain recombines TRBV6-5 with TRBJ2-7, with unresolved D. This CDR3 has 15 amino acids. Germline CDR1 MNHEY, CDR2 SVGAGI. Trimming left V 2 bases short and J 2 bases short, with 13 bases between. CDR3 DNA sequence: TGTGCCAGCAGTTACCGACCGGACGGAGCCTACGAGCAGTACTTC. This encodes CASSYRPDGAYEQYF.

The genes are TRBV2 and TRBJ2-3; TRBD2 matches 12 bases. This CDR3 spans 16 amino acids. Losses at the gene ends were 5 bases for V and 2 bases for J; bases not matched to a gene: 5. Germline lookup yields CDR1 SNHLY and CDR2 FYNNEI. The CDR3 region has the DNA TGTGCCAGCAGTCACGGACTAGCGGGGTTCACAGATACGCAGTATTTT. Translating it yields CASSHGLAGFTDTQYF.

This clonotype showed up many times. The chain couples TRBV29-1 to TRBJ2-1, with 7 positions matching TRBD2. After removal of 6 bases from V and 0 bases from J, the junction contained 8 bases not matched to a gene. This CDR3 is built from 15 residues. Germline V gene sequence: CDR1 SQVTM, CDR2 ANQGSEA. DNA of the CDR3: TGCAGCGTCCGCCCAGCGGGGAGCTCCTACAATGAGCAGTTCTTC. This gives the protein CSVRPAGSSYNEQFF.

This clonotype was observed many times. The rearrangement uses TRBV7-3 and TRBJ2-1; D not resolved. Germline V gives CDR1 SGHTA, CDR2 FQGTGA. This CDR3 has 15 residues. The V and J ends lost 3 bases and 1 base respectively, with 10 bases between them. CDR3 bases: TGTGCCAGCAGCTTCCCAACTAATTCCTACAATGAGCAGTTCTTC. Amino acids: CASSFPTNSYNEQFF.

The chain is built from TRBV27 and TRBJ2-2, with 9 bases matching TRBD2. The length of the CDR3 is 17 residues. V was pared by 5 bases and J by 6 bases, with 13 bases of the junction left unmatched. Germline CDR1 MNHEY, CDR2 SMNVEV (reference sequence). The CDR3 loop is CASSPPSSGSAPGELFF. The CDR3, as DNA: TGTGCCAGCAGTCCACCTAGTAGCGGGAGCGCTCCCGGGGAGCTGTTTTTT.

The chain has TRBV15 and TRBJ2-1; a possible D gene is TRBD1 (7 bases). There are 17 residues in the CDR3. Looked up from germline, CDR1 is LNHNV and CDR2 is YYDKDF (reference sequence). V lost 5 bases and J lost 5, with 22 bases in between. In DNA form, the CDR3 reads TGTGCCACCAGCTATACATTTGGGGGCAGGGGGGACAATGAGCAGTTCTTC. This encodes CATSYTFGGRGDNEQFF.

This clonotype was counted between two and nine times. This rearrangement joins TRBV5-4 to TRBJ2-4; D gene uncertain. Germline values: CDR1 SGHNT, CDR2 YYREEE (reference sequence). The V end was cut by 2 bases, the J end by 5 bases, with 8 bases between. The length of the CDR3 is 13 residues. CDR3 region: CASSLFDQNIQYF. In DNA form, the CDR3 reads TGTGCCAGCAGCTTATTCGACCAAAACATTCAGTACTTC.

This rearrangement joins TRBV12-3 or TRBV12-4 to TRBJ1-5; 10 bases are a match to TRBD1. CDR3 size: 14 residues. V lost 5 bases and J lost 7; bases outside the gene matches: 5. In DNA form, the CDR3 reads TGTGCCAGCAGTATGGGACAGGGGAGCCAGCCCCAGCATTTT. It specifies CASSMGQGSQPQHF.

This sequence joins TRBV4-1 and TRBJ2-7, with no clear D. The J call may be faulty, since TRBJ2-5 better matches the DNA end. This CDR3 comprises 16 residues. Germline V gene lookup returns CDR1 MGHRA and CDR2 YSYEKL. In DNA, the CDR3 is TGCGCCAGCAGCCAAGAAGCGTTTAGCAGGCAAGAGACCCAGTACTTC. Protein product: CASSQEAFSRQETQYF.

The chain has TRBV20-1 and TRBJ2-1; TRBD2 is a possible D gene (5 bases). V lost 5 bases and J 5 bases, leaving 16 bases between the germline ends. This CDR3 contains 14 residues. Germline CDR1 is DFQATT and CDR2 is SNEGSKA (reference sequence). CDR3 in DNA: TGCAGTGCTTCCCGGACTGGCGGGCACAATGAGCAGTTCTTC. Translation: CSASRTGGHNEQFF.

This clonotype was counted between two and nine times. The V and J genes are TRBV7-9 and TRBJ1-4; unclear D gene. Trimming pared 3 bases from V and 0 bases from J, leaving 8 bases between. The germline CDR1 and CDR2 sequences are SEHNR and FQNEAQ (reference sequence). The CDR3 loop spans 15 amino acids. The CDR3 is CASSLATTTNEKLFF. CDR3 in DNA: TGTGCCAGCAGCTTGGCCACTACAACTAATGAAAAACTGTTTTTT.

This rearrangement joins TRBV4-2 to TRBJ2-7; D is possibly TRBD2 (6 bases). The germline V gene encodes CDR1 LGHNA and CDR2 YNFKEQ. The CDR3 contains 16 residues. Trimming stripped 0 bases from V and 0 bases from J, with 12 bases between. The CDR3 nucleotides are TGTGCCAGCAGCCAAGATATCGGAGGGTTCTCCTACGAGCAGTACTTC. Translating gives CASSQDIGGFSYEQYF.

The chain couples TRBV18 to TRBJ2-7; D is possibly TRBD1 or TRBD2 (7 bases each). Trimming pared 5 bases from V and 3 bases from J, leaving 11 bases between. CDR3 length equals 13 residues. In germline, CDR1 is KGHSH, CDR2 LQKENI. CDR3 bases: TGTGCCAGCTCAGCAGGGGGGGACTACGAGCAGTACTTC. Amino acids: CASSAGGDYEQYF.

This clonotype was recorded once. One end of the junction fails to match germline, which may point to a read error. Here the CDR3 reads CSPQFDRNGQFF. The CDR3, as DNA: TGCAGTCCACAATTCGACAGGAATGGGCAGTTCTTC. The chain joins TRBV20-1 to TRBJ2-1, with D maybe TRBD1 (6 bases). The CDR3 runs 12 residues. The germline CDR1 and CDR2 sequences are DFQATT and SNEGSKA (reference sequence).

The chain employs TRBV28 and TRBJ2-3; D uncertain. The CDR3 covers 11 residues. Germline lookup yields CDR1 MDHEN and CDR2 SYDVKM. Between the trimmed V and J ends, which lost 6 bases and 5 bases, there was a span of 6 bases. CDR3 sequence (DNA): TGTGCCAGCAGAGGTAAAGATACGCAGTATTTT. The encoded protein is CASRGKDTQYF.

V usage is TRBV4-2 and J usage is TRBJ1-4, with D unclear. Per the germline V gene, CDR1 is LGHNA and CDR2 is YNFKEQ. This CDR3 has 16 amino acids. The ends were cut back, 4 bases at V and 8 bases at J, with 20 bases in the middle. The CDR3 protein is CASSLTRTREDEKLFF. CDR3 nucleotide sequence: TGTGCCAGCAGCCTGACCCGGACCCGGGAGGACGAAAAACTGTTTTTT.

The gene calls are TRBV4-2 and TRBJ2-2; 9 positions match TRBD2. The germline V gene encodes CDR1 LGHNA and CDR2 YNFKEQ. V lost 0 bases and J lost 5; bases outside the gene matches: 10. The CDR3 is made up of 18 amino acids. Here the CDR3 reads CASSQEAGGLFETGELFF. The DNA of the CDR3 is TGTGCCAGCAGCCAAGAAGCGGGGGGCCTTTTTGAGACCGGGGAGCTGTTTTTT.

The gene calls are TRBV7-9 and TRBJ2-5, with TRBD1 matching 8 bases. The CDR3 is made up of 14 amino acids. The V and J ends lost 8 bases and 2 bases, in that order; junction bases with no gene match: 7. The germline V gene has CDR1 SEHNR and CDR2 FQNEAQ (reference sequence). In nucleotides, the CDR3 is TGTGCCAGCGGCTCGGACAGGGCTCAAGAGACCCAGTACTTC. It codes for CASGSDRAQETQYF. Full variable domain (remainder filled in from reference TRBV7-9 and TRBJ2-5): DTGVSQNPRHKITKRGQNVTFRCDPISEHNRLYWYRQTLGQGPEFLTYFQNEAQLEKSRLLSDRFSAERPKGSFSTLEIQRTEQGDSAMYLCASGSDRAQETQYFGPGTRLLVL.

There are a few counts of this clonotype. The chain couples TRBV12-3 or TRBV12-4 to TRBJ2-7; 14 nucleotides line up with TRBD2. J lost 4 bases, V lost 10 bases, and 3 bases had no gene match. The CDR3 length is 13 residues. This CDR3 is CATRLAGGYEQYF. In nucleotides, the CDR3 is TGTGCCACCCGACTAGCGGGAGGGTACGAGCAGTACTTC.

The gene calls are TRBV7-9 and TRBJ1-6; D remains unclear. V was shortened by 4 bases and J by 13 bases, with 11 bases between the two germline ends. This CDR3 spans 12 amino acids. The germline V gene encodes CDR1 SEHNR and CDR2 FQNEAQ (reference sequence). CDR3 bases: TGTGCCAGCAGCTCGCTCCGCGTGCCCCTCCACTTT. As protein: CASSSLRVPLHF. The full variable domain, completed using reference TRBV7-9 and TRBJ1-6, is DTGVSQNPRHKITKRGQNVTFRCDPISEHNRLYWYRQTLGQGPEFLTYFQNEAQLEKSRLLSDRFSAERPKGSFSTLEIQRTEQGDSAMYLCASSSLRVPLHFGNGTRLTVT.